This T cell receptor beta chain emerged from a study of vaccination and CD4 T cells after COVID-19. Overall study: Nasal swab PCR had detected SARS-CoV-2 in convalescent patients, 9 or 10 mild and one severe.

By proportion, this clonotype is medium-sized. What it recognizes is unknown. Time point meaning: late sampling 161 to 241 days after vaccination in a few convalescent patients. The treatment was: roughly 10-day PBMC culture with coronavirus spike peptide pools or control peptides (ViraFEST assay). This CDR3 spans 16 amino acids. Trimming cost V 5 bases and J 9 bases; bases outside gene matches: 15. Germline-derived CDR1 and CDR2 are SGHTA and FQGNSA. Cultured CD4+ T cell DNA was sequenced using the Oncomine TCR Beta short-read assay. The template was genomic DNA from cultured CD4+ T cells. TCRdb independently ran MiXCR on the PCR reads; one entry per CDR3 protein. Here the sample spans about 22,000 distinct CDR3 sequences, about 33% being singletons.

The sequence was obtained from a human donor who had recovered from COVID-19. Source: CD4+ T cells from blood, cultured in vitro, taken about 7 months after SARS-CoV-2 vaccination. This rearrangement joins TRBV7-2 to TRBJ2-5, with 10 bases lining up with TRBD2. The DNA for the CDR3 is TGTGCCAGCAGCGCAACTCAGCGGGGGGGGTCAGGTCCCCAGTACTTC. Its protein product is CASSATQRGGSGPQYF.